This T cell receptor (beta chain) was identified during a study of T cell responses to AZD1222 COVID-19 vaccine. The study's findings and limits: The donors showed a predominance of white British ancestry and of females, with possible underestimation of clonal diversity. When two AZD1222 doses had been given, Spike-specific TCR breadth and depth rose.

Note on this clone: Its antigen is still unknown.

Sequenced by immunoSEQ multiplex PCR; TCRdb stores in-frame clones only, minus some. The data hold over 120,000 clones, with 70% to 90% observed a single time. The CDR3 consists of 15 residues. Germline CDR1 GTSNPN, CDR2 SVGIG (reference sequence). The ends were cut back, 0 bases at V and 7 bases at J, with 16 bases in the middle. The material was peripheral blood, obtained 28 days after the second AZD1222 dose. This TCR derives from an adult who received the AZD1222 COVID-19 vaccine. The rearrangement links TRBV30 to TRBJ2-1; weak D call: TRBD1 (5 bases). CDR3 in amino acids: CAWSVLWGSGNEQFF. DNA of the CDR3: TGTGCCTGGAGTGTACTTTGGGGTTCAGGGAATGAGCAGTTCTTC.